This entry describes one T cell receptor beta chain. The sample belongs to a study of blood T cell repertoires in COVID-19. Study-level information: COVID-19 samples collected from the United States, Italy and Spain covered acute and convalescent phases. PBMCs, B-cell-depleted T cells, or T cells were the source of the cDNA or gDNA that made up the material.

In the original analysis: Estimated nucleated cell counts came from reference gene primer amplification. Generated by immunoSEQ multiplex PCR, the TCRdb table keeps only in-frame clones and is missing some. That table supplies the V and J calls and clone size; D and trimming were determined from the DNA. The sample consists of tens of thousands of clones, 89% of them appearing once. The CDR3 spans 16 residues. Germline V CDR1 and CDR2: MRHNA, SNTAGT. V was pared by 0 bases and J by 4 bases, with 5 bases of the junction left unmatched. V gene TRBV6-4 combines with J gene TRBJ2-3, with 9 bases lining up with TRBD1. Sequencing was carried out using peripheral blood. The receptor's source is a woman aged 70-85 years with acute or convalescent COVID-19. For the CDR3, the DNA is TGTGCCAGCAGTGACTCAGGGACAGGGAGGCCAGATACGCAGTATTTT. Protein: CASSDSGTGRPDTQYF.